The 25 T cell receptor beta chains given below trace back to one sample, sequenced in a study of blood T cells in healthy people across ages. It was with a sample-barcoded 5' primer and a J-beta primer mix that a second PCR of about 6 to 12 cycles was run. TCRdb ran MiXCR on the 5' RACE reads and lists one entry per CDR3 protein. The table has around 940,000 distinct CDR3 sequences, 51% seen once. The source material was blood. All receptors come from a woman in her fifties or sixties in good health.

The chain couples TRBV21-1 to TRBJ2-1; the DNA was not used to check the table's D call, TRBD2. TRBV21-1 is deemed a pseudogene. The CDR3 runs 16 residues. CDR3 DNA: TGTGCCAGCAGCATCATTAGCGGGAGGGGCCACAATGGGCAGTTCTTC. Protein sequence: CASSIISGRGHNGQFF.

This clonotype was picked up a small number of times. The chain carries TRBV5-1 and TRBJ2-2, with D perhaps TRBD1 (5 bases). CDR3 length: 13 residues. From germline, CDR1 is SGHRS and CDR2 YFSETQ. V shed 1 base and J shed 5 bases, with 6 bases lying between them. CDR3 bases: TGCGCCAGCAGCTTGCAGGGTACCGGGGAGCTGTTTTTT. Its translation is CASSLQGTGELFF.

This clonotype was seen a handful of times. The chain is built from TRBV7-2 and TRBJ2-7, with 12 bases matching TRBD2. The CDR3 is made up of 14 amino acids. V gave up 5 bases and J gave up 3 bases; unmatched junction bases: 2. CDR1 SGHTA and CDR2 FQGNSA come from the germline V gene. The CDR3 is CASSGLAGFYEQYF. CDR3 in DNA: TGTGCCAGCAGCGGACTAGCGGGATTCTACGAGCAGTACTTC.

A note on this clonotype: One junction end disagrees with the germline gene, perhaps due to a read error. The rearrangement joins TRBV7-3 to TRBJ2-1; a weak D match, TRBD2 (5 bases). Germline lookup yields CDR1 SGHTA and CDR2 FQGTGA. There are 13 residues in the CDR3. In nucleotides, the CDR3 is TGTGCCAGTAGCTCAGGACTGCTCAATGAGCAGTTCTTC. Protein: CASSSGLLNEQFF.

The CDR3 loop reads CSASLGVAEPQHF. CDR3 coding DNA: TGCAGTGCAAGTTTGGGAGTGGCGGAGCCCCAGCATTTT. The gene calls are TRBV20-1 and TRBJ1-5; no clear D. The CDR3 length is 13 residues. Deletions cut 6 bases from V and 8 bases from J, with 17 bases between. The V gene's germline CDR1 is DFQATT and CDR2 SNEGSKA (reference sequence).

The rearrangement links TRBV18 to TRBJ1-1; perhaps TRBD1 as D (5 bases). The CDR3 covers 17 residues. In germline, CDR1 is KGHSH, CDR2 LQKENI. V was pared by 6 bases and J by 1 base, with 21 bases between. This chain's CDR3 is CASSITDVPGKNTEAFF. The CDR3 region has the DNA TGTGCCAGCTCGATCACCGACGTCCCAGGGAAGAACACTGAAGCTTTCTTT.

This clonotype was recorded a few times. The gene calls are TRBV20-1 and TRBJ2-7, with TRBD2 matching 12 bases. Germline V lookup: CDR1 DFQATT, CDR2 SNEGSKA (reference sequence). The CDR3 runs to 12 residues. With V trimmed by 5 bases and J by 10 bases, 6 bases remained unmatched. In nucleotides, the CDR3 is TGCAGTGCTCGGACTAGCGGGACCACCCAGTACTTC. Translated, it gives CSARTSGTTQYF.

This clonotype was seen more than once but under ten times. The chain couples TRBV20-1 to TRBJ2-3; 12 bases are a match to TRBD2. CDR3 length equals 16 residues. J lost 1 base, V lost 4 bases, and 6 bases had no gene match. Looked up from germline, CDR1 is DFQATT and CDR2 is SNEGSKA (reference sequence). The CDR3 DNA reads TGCAGTGCTAACCGTGGACTAGCGGGGCGCACAGATACGCAGTATTTT. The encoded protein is CSANRGLAGRTDTQYF.

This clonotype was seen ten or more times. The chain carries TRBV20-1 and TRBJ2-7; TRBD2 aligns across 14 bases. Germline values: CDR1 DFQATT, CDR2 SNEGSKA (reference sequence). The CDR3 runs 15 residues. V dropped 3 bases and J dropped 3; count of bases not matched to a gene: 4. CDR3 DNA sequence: TGCAGTGCTAGGGGACTAGCGGGAGTTTTCTACGAGCAGTACTTC. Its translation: CSARGLAGVFYEQYF.

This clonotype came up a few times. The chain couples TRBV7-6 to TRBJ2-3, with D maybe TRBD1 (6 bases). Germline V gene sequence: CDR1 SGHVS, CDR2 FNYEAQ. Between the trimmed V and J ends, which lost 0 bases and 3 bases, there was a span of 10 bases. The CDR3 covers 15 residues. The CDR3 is CASSLAGAVTDTQYF. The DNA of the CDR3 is TGTGCCAGCAGCTTAGCGGGGGCGGTGACAGATACGCAGTATTTT.

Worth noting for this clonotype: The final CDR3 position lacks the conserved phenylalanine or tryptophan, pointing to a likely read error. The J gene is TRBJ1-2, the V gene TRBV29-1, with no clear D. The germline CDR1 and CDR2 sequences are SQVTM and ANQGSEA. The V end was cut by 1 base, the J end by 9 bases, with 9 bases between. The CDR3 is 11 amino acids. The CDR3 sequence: CSVEGIGSYTL. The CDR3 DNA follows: TGCAGCGTTGAAGGTATAGGAAGCTACACCTTA.

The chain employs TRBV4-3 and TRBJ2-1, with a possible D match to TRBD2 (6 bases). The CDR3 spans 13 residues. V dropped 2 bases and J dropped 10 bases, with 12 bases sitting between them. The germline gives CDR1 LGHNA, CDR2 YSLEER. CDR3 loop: CASSQWREGEQFF. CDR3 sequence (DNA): TGCGCCAGCAGCCAATGGCGGGAAGGGGAGCAGTTCTTC.

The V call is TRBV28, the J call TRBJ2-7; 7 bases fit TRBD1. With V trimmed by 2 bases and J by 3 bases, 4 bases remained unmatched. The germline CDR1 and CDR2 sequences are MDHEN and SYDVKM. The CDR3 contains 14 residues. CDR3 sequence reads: CASSLRGLSYEQYF. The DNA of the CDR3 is TGTGCCAGCAGTTTAAGGGGGCTCAGCTACGAGCAGTACTTC.

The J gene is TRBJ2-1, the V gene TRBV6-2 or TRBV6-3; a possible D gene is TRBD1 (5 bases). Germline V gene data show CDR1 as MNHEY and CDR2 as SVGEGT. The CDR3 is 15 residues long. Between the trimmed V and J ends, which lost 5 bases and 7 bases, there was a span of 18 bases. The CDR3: CASSPLLGAENEQFF. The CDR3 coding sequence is TGTGCCAGCAGTCCTCTATTAGGGGCGGAGAATGAGCAGTTCTTC.

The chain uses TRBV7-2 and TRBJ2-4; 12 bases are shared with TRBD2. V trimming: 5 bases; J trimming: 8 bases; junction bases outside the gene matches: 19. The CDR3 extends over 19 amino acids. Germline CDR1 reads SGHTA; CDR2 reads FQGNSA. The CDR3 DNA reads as TGTGCCAGCAGCACACAAGGGGGGGGGACGACTAGCGGGAGTGACATTCAGTACTTC. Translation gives CASSTQGGGTTSGSDIQYF.

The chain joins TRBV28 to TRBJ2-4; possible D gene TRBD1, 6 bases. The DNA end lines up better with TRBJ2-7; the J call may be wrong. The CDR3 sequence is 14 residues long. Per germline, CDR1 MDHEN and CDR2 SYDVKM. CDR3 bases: TGTGCCAGCAGTTTATATACAGGGAGCTACGAGCAGTACTTC. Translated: CASSLYTGSYEQYF.

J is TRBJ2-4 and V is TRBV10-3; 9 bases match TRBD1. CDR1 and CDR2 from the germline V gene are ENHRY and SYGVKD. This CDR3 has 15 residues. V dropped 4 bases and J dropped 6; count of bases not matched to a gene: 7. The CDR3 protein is CAISGTGAGGNIQYF. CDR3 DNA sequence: TGTGCCATCAGTGGGACAGGGGCGGGCGGAAACATTCAGTACTTC.

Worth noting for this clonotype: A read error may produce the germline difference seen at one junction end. The CDR3 nucleotides read TGTGCCAGTAGTTTTGACAGGGGGCTTCGCGGAGGCTCCTACGAGCAGTACTTC. This translates into CASSFDRGLRGGSYEQYF. The rearrangement joins TRBV28 to TRBJ2-7; 10 bases align to TRBD1. This CDR3 comprises 18 residues. CDR1 and CDR2 from the germline V gene are MDHEN and SYDVKM. Full variable domain (outside the CDR3, taken from reference TRBV28 and TRBJ2-7): DVKVTQSSRYLVKRTGEKVFLECVQDMDHENMFWYRQDPGLGLRLIYFSYDVKMKEKGDIPEGYSVSREKKERFSLILESASTNQTSMYLCASSFDRGLRGGSYEQYFGPGTRLTVT.

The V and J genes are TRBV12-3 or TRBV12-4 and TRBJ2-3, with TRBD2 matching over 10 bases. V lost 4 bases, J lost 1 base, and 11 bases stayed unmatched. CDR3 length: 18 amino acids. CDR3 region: CASSSSAGGRVGTDTQYF. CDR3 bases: TGTGCCAGCAGTTCATCAGCGGGAGGGAGGGTCGGCACAGATACGCAGTATTTT.

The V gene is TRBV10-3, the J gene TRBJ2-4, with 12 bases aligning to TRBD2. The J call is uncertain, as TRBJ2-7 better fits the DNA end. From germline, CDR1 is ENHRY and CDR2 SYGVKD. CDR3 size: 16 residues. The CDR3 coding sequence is TGTGCCATCAGCACCATGACTAGCGGGAGTTCCTACGAGCAGTACTTC. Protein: CAISTMTSGSSYEQYF.

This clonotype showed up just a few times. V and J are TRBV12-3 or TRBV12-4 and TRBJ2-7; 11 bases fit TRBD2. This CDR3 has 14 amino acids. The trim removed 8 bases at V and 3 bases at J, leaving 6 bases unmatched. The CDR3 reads CASRLAGGNYEQYF. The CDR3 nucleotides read TGTGCCAGCCGATTAGCGGGAGGGAACTACGAGCAGTACTTC.

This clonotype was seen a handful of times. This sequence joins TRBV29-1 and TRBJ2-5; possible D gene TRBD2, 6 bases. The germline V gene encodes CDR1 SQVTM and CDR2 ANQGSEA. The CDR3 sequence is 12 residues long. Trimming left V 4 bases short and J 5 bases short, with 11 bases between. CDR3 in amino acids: CSVVWAGETQYF. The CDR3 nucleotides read TGCAGCGTTGTCTGGGCGGGGGAGACCCAGTACTTC.

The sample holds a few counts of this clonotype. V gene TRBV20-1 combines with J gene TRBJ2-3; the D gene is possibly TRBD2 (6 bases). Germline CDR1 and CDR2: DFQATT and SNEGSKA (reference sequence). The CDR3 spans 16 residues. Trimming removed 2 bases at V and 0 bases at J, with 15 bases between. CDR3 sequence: CSARPPGGTSTDTQYF. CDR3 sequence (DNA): TGCAGTGCTAGACCCCCTGGCGGGACCAGCACAGATACGCAGTATTTT.

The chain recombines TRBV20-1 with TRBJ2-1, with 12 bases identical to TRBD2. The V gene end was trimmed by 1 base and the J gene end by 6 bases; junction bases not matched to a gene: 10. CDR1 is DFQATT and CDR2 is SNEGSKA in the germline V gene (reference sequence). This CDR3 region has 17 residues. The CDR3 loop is CSARALAGGRFTNEQFF. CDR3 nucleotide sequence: TGCAGTGCTAGAGCCCTAGCGGGAGGGCGGTTTACCAATGAGCAGTTCTTC.

The CDR3 DNA reads TGTGCCATCAGTGAGAGACCCGGACAGGGTCCCTACGAGCAGTACTTC. It encodes CAISERPGQGPYEQYF. This chain connects TRBV10-3 to TRBJ2-7; 8 nucleotides align to TRBD1. Germline CDR1 reads ENHRY; CDR2 reads SYGVKD. This CDR3 spans 16 amino acids. After removal of 2 bases from V and 2 bases from J, the junction contained 8 bases not matched to a gene.